The 10 T cell receptor beta chains reported below all come from one sample, sequenced in a study of OX40 agonist ivuxolimab in advanced cancers. The data were produced by immunoSEQ multiplex PCR, yet TCRdb's version contains in-frame clones alone and is incomplete. Of tens of thousands of clones in the sample, 85% to 90% were seen once. The sequenced sample was CD4+ or CD8+ T cells sorted from blood, obtained in a trial of the OX40 agonist ivuxolimab. The origin of the receptors is an adult with an advanced solid tumor such as melanoma, head and neck, liver or kidney cancer.

This chain uses TRBV5-1 with TRBJ2-3, with a weak D call TRBD1 (6 bases). CDR3 length: 14 amino acids. The germline gives CDR1 SGHRS, CDR2 YFSETQ. Deletions cut 0 bases from V and 4 bases from J, with 9 bases between. For the CDR3, the DNA is TGCGCCAGCAGCTTGGGGGGGCGCTCAGATACGCAGTATTTT. This gives the protein CASSLGGRSDTQYF.

This sequence joins TRBV19 and TRBJ2-7, with 7 bases fitting TRBD1. The V and J ends lost 5 bases and 3 bases, in that order; junction bases with no gene match: 10. Per germline, CDR1 LNHDA and CDR2 SQIVND (reference sequence). This CDR3 spans 15 amino acids. The CDR3 reads CASSLQGPTNYEQYF. The CDR3 DNA reads TGTGCCAGTAGTCTACAGGGGCCCACCAACTACGAGCAGTACTTC.

The V and J genes are TRBV4-3 and TRBJ2-1; D might be TRBD2 (6 bases). V lost 0 bases and J lost 5, with 11 bases in between. Germline V gene lookup returns CDR1 LGHNA and CDR2 YSLEER. This CDR3 has 15 residues. CDR3 nucleotide sequence: TGCGCCAGCAGCCAAGAGCTCCCTAGCGACAATGAGCAGTTCTTC. This codes for CASSQELPSDNEQFF.

The rearrangement links TRBV5-1 to TRBJ2-3; 11 positions agree with TRBD2. Germline loops: CDR1 SGHRS, CDR2 YFSETQ. The V segment lost 2 bases and the J segment 5 bases; nucleotides outside the gene matches: 4. The CDR3 covers 15 residues. CDR3 coding DNA: TGCGCCAGCAGCTTTAGCGGGAGGGCCGGAGATACGCAGTATTTT. Residues: CASSFSGRAGDTQYF.

Here the CDR3 reads CASSSGGLSYEQYF. DNA of the CDR3: TGTGCCAGCAGCTCTGGGGGCCTCTCCTACGAGCAGTACTTC. The gene calls are TRBV6-5 and TRBJ2-7, with a weak D call TRBD1 (6 bases). The germline V gene has CDR1 MNHEY and CDR2 SVGAGI. V was cut by 6 bases and J by 0 bases, with 12 bases left in between. The CDR3 is made up of 14 amino acids.

This clone was seen only once. V gene TRBV5-1 combines with J gene TRBJ1-5; a weak D match, TRBD1 (5 bases). Germline values: CDR1 SGHRS, CDR2 YFSETQ. Trimming stripped 5 bases from V and 1 base from J, with 16 bases between. CDR3 length: 16 amino acids. In DNA, the CDR3 is TGCGCCAGCAGTGAGGTATACGGGGCAAGCAATCAGCCCCAGCATTTT. Its protein product is CASSEVYGASNQPQHF.

The rearrangement joins TRBV7-2 to TRBJ2-7, with D perhaps TRBD2 (6 bases). CDR3 length: 14 residues. V was shortened by 5 bases and J by 1 base, with 12 bases between the two germline ends. From germline, CDR1 is SGHTA and CDR2 FQGNSA. The CDR3 region is CASSPRLVSYEQYF. The CDR3, as DNA: TGTGCCAGCAGCCCCCGACTAGTATCCTACGAGCAGTACTTC.

The V gene is TRBV29-1, the J gene TRBJ2-5, with D maybe TRBD2 (5 bases). This CDR3 has 11 amino acids. The V end lost 5 bases, the J end lost 7 bases, and 11 bases lay between the germline ends. Per germline, CDR1 SQVTM and CDR2 ANQGSEA. CDR3 in amino acids: CSVTSGGTQYF. Here the CDR3 DNA reads TGCAGCGTTACCAGCGGAGGGACCCAGTACTTC.

J is TRBJ2-3 and V is TRBV9; no definite D call. This CDR3 spans 15 amino acids. V lost 0 bases to trimming and J lost 2 bases, with 10 bases between them. Germline assignment: CDR1 SGDLS and CDR2 YYNGEE. The CDR3 sequence is CASSVEQIITDTQYF. DNA of the CDR3: TGTGCCAGCAGCGTAGAACAGATAATCACAGATACGCAGTATTTT.

The V and J genes are TRBV10-1 and TRBJ2-1; D gene ambiguous. Trimming took off 2 bases at V and 9 bases at J, with 23 bases between the two ends. The CDR3 is made up of 17 amino acids. Germline values: CDR1 WNHNN, CDR2 SYGVQD (reference sequence). The CDR3 reads CASSERYPPDPLREQFF. For the CDR3, the DNA is TGCGCCAGCAGTGAGAGGTACCCCCCTGACCCACTCCGTGAGCAGTTCTTC.